This T cell receptor beta chain was captured in a study of blood T cell repertoires in COVID-19. Original processing notes: The assay estimated nucleated cells by amplifying reference gene primers. Generated by immunoSEQ multiplex PCR, the TCRdb table keeps only in-frame clones and is missing some. For V, J and clone size, that table is used; D and trimming come from the DNA. Seen here are around 45,000 clones, around 70% observed once, and the top ten hold under 6.5%. CDR3 length equals 15 residues. CDR1 is ENHRY, CDR2 SYGVKD, per germline. V was shortened by 4 bases and J by 0 bases, with 12 bases between the two germline ends.

This rearrangement joins TRBV10-3 to TRBJ1-1, with D possibly TRBD1 on 6 matching bases. The sequenced material came from peripheral blood. The origin of this receptor is a man aged 80 or over with acute or convalescent COVID-19. The CDR3 nucleotides read TGTGCCATCAGTGGACAGGACACCATGAACACTGAAGCTTTCTTT. This sequence encodes CAISGQDTMNTEAFF.